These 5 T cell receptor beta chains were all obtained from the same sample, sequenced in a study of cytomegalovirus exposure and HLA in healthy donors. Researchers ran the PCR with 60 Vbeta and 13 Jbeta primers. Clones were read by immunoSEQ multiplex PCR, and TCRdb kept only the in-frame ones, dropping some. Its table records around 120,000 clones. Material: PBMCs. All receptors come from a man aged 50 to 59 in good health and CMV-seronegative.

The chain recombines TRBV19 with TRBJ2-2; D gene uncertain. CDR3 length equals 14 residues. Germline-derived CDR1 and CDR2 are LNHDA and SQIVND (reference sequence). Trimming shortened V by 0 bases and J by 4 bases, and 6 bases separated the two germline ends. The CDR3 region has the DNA TGTGCCAGTAGTATAGAGGCAGGCACCGGGGAGCTGTTTTTT. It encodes CASSIEAGTGELFF.

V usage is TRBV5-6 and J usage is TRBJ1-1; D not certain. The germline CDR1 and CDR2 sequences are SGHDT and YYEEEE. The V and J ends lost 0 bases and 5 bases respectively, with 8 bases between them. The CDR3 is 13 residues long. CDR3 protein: CASSLEPSTEAFF. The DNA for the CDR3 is TGTGCCAGCAGCTTGGAGCCGAGTACTGAAGCTTTCTTT.

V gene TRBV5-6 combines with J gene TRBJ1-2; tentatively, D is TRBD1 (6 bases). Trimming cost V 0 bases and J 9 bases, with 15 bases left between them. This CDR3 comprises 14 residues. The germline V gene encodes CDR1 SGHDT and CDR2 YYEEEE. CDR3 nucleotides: TGTGCCAGCAGCTTGGCAACCGGGACACTAAGCTACACCTTC. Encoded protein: CASSLATGTLSYTF.

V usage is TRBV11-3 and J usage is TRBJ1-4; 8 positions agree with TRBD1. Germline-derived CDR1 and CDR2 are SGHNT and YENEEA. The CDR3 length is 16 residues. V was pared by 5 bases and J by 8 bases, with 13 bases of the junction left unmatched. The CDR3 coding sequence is TGTGCCAGCAGCCCAACCGCGGCAGGGGGCGAAGAAAAACTGTTTTTT. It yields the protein CASSPTAAGGEEKLFF. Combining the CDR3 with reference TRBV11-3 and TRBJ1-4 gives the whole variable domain EAGVVQSPRYKIIEKKQPVAFWCNPISGHNTLYWYLQNLGQGPELLIRYENEEAVDDSQLPKDRFSAERLKGVDSTLKIQPAELGDSAVYLCASSPTAAGGEEKLFFGSGTQLSVL.

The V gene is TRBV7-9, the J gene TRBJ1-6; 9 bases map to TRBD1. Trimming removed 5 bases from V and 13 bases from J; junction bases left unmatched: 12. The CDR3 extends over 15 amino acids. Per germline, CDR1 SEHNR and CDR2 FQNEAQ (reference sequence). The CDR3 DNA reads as TGTGCCAGCAGCCCAGGGGACAGGGCAACGTCGCCCCTCCACTTT. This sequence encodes CASSPGDRATSPLHF. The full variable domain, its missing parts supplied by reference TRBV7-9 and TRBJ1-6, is DTGVSQNPRHKITKRGQNVTFRCDPISEHNRLYWYRQTLGQGPEFLTYFQNEAQLEKSRLLSDRFSAERPKGSFSTLEIQRTEQGDSAMYLCASSPGDRATSPLHFGNGTRLTVT.